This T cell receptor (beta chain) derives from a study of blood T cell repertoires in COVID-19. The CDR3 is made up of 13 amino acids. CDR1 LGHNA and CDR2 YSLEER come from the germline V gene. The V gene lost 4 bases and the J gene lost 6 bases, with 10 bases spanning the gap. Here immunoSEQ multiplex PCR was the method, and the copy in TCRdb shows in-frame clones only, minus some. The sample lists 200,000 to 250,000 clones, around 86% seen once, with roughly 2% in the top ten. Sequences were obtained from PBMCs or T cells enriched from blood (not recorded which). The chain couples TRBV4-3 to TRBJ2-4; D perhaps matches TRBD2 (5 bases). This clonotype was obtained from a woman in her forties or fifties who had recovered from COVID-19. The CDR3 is CASSRREGNIQYF. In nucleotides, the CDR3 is TGCGCCAGCAGCCGACGAGAGGGAAACATTCAGTACTTC.